This TCR beta chain is from a study of shared clonotypes between healthy human individuals. Overall study results and limits: Non-shared clonotypes were found to have lower generation probabilities than the clonotypes that were shared by all four of the sorted-subset donors.

Trimming pared 1 base from V and 5 bases from J, leaving 15 bases between. Per the germline V gene, CDR1 is LNHDA and CDR2 is SQIVND (reference sequence). The CDR3 totals 16 residues. It was at deep level that the assay was run. TCRdb keeps only in-frame clones here, not all; method: immunoSEQ multiplex PCR. The sample lists about 1 million clones; under 80% were seen once. Healthy HIV-negative adults with no recent acute infections or vaccinations were recruited as donors. For this clone: Its antigen is as yet unknown.

What was sequenced was memory CD4+ T cells sorted from blood. The subset here: CD45RA-negative fraction. This chain connects TRBV19 to TRBJ2-4, with D unclear. The sequence was obtained from a man in his late teens or twenties in good health. CDR3 in amino acids: CASSIARDPPENIQYF. As DNA, the CDR3 is TGTGCCAGTAGTATAGCCAGAGACCCTCCAGAAAACATTCAGTACTTC.